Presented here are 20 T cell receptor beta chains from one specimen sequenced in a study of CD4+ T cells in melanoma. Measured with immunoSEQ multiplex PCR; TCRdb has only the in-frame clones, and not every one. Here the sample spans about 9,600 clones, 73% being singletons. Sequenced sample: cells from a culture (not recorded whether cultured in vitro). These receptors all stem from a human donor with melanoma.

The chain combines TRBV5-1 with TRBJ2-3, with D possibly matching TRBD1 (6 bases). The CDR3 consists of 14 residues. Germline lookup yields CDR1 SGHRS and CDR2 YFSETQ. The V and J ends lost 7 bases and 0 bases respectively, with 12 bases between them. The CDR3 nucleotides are TGCGCCAGCCTTCGAGGGGGTAGCACAGATACGCAGTATTTT. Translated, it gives CASLRGGSTDTQYF.

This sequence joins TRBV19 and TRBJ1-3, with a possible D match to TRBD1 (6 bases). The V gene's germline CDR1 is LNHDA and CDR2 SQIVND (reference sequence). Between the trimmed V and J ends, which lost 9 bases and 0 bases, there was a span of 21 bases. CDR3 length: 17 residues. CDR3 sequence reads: CASQNREKGTSGNTIYF. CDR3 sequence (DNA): TGTGCCAGCCAAAACAGGGAAAAGGGAACCTCTGGAAACACCATATATTTT. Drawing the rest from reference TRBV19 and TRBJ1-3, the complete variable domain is DGGITQSPKYLFRKEGQNVTLSCEQNLNHDAMYWYRQDPGQGLRLIYYSQIVNDFQKGDIAEGYSVSREKKESFPLTVTSAQKNPTAFYLCASQNREKGTSGNTIYFGEGSWLTVV.

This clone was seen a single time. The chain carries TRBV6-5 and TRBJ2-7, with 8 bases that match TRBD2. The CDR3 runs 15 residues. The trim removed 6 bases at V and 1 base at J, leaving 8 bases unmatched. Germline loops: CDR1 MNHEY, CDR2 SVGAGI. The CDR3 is CASRPAGGVSYEQYF. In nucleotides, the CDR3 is TGTGCCAGCAGACCGGCGGGGGGCGTATCCTACGAGCAGTACTTC.

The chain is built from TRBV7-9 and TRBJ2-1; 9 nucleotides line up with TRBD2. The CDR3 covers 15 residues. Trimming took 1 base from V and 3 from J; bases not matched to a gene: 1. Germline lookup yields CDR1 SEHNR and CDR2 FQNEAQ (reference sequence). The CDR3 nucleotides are TGTGCCAGCAGCTTAGGACTAGCGGACTACAATGAGCAGTTCTTC. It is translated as CASSLGLADYNEQFF.

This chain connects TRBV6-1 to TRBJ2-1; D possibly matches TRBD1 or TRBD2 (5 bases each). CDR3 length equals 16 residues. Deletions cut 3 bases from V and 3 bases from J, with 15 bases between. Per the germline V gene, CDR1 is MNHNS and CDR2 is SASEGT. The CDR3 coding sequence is TGTGCCAGCAGTGATCCCAGGGTGGGGGACTACAATGAGCAGTTCTTC. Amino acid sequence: CASSDPRVGDYNEQFF.

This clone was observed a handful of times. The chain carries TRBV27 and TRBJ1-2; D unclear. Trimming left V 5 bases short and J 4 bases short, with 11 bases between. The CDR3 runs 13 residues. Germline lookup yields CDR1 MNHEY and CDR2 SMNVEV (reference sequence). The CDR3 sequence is CASSLREGYGYTF. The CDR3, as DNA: TGTGCCAGCAGTCTTAGAGAGGGCTATGGCTACACCTTC.

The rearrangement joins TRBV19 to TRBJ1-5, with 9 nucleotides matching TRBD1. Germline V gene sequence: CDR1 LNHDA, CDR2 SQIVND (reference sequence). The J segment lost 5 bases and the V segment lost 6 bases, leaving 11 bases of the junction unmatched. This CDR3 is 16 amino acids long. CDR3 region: CASSKRGQGLDQPQHF. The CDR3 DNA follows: TGTGCCAGTAGCAAGCGGGGACAGGGTCTGGATCAGCCCCAGCATTTT.

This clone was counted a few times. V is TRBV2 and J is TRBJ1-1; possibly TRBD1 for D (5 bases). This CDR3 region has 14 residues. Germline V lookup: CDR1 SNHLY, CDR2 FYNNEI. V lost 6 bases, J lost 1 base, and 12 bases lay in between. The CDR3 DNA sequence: TGTGCCAGCAGCCCGGGGCGGGGGAACACTGAAGCTTTCTTT. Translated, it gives CASSPGRGNTEAFF.

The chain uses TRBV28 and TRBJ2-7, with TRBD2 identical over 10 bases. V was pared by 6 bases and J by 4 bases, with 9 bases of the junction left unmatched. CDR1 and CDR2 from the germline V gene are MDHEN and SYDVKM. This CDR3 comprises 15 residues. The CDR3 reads CASSPAGGLGYEQYF. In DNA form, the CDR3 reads TGTGCCAGCAGCCCAGCGGGGGGGCTCGGGTACGAGCAGTACTTC.

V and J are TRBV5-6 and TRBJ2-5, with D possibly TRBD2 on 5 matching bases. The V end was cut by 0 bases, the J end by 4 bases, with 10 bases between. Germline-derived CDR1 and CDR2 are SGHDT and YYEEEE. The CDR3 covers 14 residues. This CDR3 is CASSLVSARETQYF. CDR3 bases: TGTGCCAGCAGCTTGGTTAGCGCCAGAGAGACCCAGTACTTC.

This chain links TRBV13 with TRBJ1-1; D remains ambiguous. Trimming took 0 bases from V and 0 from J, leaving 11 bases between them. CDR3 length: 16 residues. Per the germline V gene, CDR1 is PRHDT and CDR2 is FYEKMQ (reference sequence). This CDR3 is CASSLGWVQMNTEAFF. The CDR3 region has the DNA TGTGCCAGCAGCTTAGGATGGGTACAAATGAACACTGAAGCTTTCTTT.

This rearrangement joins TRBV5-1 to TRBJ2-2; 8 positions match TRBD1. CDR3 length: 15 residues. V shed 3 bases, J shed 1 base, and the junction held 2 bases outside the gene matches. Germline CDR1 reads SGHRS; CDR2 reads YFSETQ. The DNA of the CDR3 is TGCGCCAGCAGCTGGACAGGGCTGAACACCGGGGAGCTGTTTTTT. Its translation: CASSWTGLNTGELFF.

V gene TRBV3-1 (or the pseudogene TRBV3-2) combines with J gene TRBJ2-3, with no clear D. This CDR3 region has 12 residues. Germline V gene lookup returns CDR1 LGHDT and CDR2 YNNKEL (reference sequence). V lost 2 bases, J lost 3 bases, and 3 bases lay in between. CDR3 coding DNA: TGTGCCAGCAGCCAAAGTACAGATACGCAGTATTTT. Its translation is CASSQSTDTQYF.

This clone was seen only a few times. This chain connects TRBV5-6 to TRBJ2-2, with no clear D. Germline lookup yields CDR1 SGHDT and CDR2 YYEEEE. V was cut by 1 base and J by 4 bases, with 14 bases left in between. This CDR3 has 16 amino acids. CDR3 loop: CASSLSALLSTGELFF. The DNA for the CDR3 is TGTGCCAGCAGCTTGTCGGCATTATTGAGCACCGGGGAGCTGTTTTTT. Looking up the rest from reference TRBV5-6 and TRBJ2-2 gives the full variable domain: DAGVTQSPTHLIKTRGQQVTLRCSPKSGHDTVSWYQQALGQGPQFIFQYYEEEERQRGNFPDRFSGHQFPNYSSELNVNALLLGDSALYLCASSLSALLSTGELFFGEGSRLTVL.

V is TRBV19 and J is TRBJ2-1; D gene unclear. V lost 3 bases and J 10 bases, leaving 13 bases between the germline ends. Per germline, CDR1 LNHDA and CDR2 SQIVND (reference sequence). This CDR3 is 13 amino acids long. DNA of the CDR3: TGTGCCAGTAGTATTGCCCTCCTCGGGGAGCAGTTCTTC. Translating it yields CASSIALLGEQFF.

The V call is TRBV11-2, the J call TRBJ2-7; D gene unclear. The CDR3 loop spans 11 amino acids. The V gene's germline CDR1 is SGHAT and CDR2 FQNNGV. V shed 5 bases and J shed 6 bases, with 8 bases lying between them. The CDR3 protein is CASSSHFEQYF. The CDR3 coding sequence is TGTGCCAGCAGCAGTCACTTCGAGCAGTACTTC.

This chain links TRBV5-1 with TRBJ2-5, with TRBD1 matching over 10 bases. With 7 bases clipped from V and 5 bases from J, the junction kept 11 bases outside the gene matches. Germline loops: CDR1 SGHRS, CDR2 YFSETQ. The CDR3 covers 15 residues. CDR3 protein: CASAQTGGDSETQYF. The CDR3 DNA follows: TGCGCCAGCGCTCAGACAGGGGGCGATTCTGAGACCCAGTACTTC.

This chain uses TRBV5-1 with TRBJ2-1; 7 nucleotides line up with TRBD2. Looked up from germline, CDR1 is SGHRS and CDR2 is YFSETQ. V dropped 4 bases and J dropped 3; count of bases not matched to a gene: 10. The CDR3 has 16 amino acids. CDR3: CASSQSGILLYNEQFF. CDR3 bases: TGCGCCAGCAGCCAGAGCGGGATACTTCTCTACAATGAGCAGTTCTTC. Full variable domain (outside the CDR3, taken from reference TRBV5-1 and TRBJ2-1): KAGVTQTPRYLIKTRGQQVTLSCSPISGHRSVSWYQQTPGQGLQFLFEYFSETQRNKGNFPGRFSGRQFSNSRSEMNVSTLELGDSALYLCASSQSGILLYNEQFFGPGTRLTVL.

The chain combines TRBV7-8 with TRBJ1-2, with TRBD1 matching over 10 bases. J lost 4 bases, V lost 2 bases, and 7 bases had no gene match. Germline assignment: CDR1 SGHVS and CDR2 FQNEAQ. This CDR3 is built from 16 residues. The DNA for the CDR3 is TGTGCCAGCAGCTTACGGGACAGGGGATCTTCCTATGGCTACACCTTC. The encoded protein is CASSLRDRGSSYGYTF.

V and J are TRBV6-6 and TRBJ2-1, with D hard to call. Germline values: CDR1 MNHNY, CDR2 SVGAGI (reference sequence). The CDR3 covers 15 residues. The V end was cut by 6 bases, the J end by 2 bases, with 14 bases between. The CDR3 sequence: CASRTGPQAYNEQFF. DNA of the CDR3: TGTGCCAGCAGGACCGGGCCTCAGGCCTACAATGAGCAGTTCTTC.